These 13 T cell receptor beta chains were all obtained from the same sample, sequenced in a study of cytomegalovirus exposure and HLA in healthy donors (dated by TCRdb to 2017 to 2019). Library generation was performed with the immunoSEQ multiplex PCR assay. The immuneACCESS repertoire file appears here via TCRdb, limited to in-frame rearrangements. These files lack a portion of the clones; in checked studies, under half of the deficit traces to unresolved V genes, and the cause of the others is not known. The sample yields 55,000 to 75,000 clones; roughly 95% were counted once. Roughly 1% of the sample rests with the top ten. Sequencing used PBMCs. These receptors were collected from a woman under 30 in good health and CMV-seronegative.

This chain uses TRBV5-6 with TRBJ1-5; TRBD1 might be the D (6 bases). CDR1 and CDR2 from the germline V gene are SGHDT and YYEEEE. Trimming cost V 3 bases and J 9 bases, with 22 bases left between them. The CDR3 spans 16 residues. CDR3 loop: CASSYSKQGLGRPQHF. Here the CDR3 DNA reads TGTGCCAGCAGCTACTCGAAACAGGGTTTGGGACGGCCCCAGCATTTT.

The rearrangement links TRBV27 to TRBJ2-1, with D uncertain. V lost 2 bases and J lost 4, with 6 bases in between. The CDR3 contains 13 residues. Per germline, CDR1 MNHEY and CDR2 SMNVEV (reference sequence). The chain's CDR3 is CASSLGQYNEQFF. CDR3 in DNA: TGTGCCAGCAGTTTAGGTCAGTACAATGAGCAGTTCTTC.

The V gene is TRBV11-3, the J gene TRBJ2-3, with D possibly matching TRBD2 (6 bases). CDR1 is SGHNT, CDR2 YENEEA, per germline. The CDR3 extends over 13 amino acids. V was cut by 4 bases and J by 3 bases, with 8 bases left in between. The CDR3 DNA reads as TGTGCCAGCAGCTCCCGGGGGACAGATACGCAGTATTTT. Translated, it gives CASSSRGTDTQYF.

This rearrangement joins TRBV2 to TRBJ1-6; 8 bases are a match to TRBD1. The trim removed 3 bases at V and 9 bases at J, leaving 4 bases unmatched. The CDR3 has 14 amino acids. The germline gives CDR1 SNHLY, CDR2 FYNNEI. The CDR3 loop reads CASSEQGALSPLHF. In DNA form, the CDR3 reads TGTGCCAGCAGTGAGCAGGGGGCCCTTTCACCCCTCCACTTT.

This rearrangement joins TRBV5-1 to TRBJ2-5; 7 nucleotides line up with TRBD1. V lost 5 bases, J lost 9 bases, and 19 bases stayed unmatched. Germline CDR1 and CDR2: SGHRS and YFSETQ. There are 16 residues in the CDR3. The CDR3, as DNA: TGCGCCAGCAGGGGAACAGGGGATGCTTACGACTGGGCCCAGTACTTC. Protein sequence: CASRGTGDAYDWAQYF.

J is TRBJ2-3 and V is TRBV7-9; 7 bases are shared with TRBD1. Unmatched junction bases numbered 6, after V lost 5 bases and J lost 1 base. Germline lookup yields CDR1 SEHNR and CDR2 FQNEAQ (reference sequence). The CDR3 consists of 15 residues. This CDR3 reads CASSDPGTGTDTQYF. In DNA form, the CDR3 reads TGTGCCAGCAGCGACCCCGGGACAGGCACAGATACGCAGTATTTT.

V usage is TRBV5-4 and J usage is TRBJ1-1; TRBD1 agrees at 7 bases. Germline assignment: CDR1 SGHNT and CDR2 YYREEE (reference sequence). The CDR3 runs 17 residues. The J segment lost 0 bases and the V segment lost 0 bases, leaving 8 bases of the junction unmatched. For the CDR3, the DNA is TGTGCCAGCAGCTTGGGTGGCAGGGGGGACATGAACACTGAAGCTTTCTTT. As protein: CASSLGGRGDMNTEAFF. The entire variable domain, with the rest obtained from reference TRBV5-4 and TRBJ1-1, is as follows: ETGVTQSPTHLIKTRGQQVTLRCSSQSGHNTVSWYQQALGQGPQFIFQYYREEENGRGNFPPRFSGLQFPNYSSELNVNALELDDSALYLCASSLGGRGDMNTEAFFGQGTRLTVV.

The chain has TRBV7-2 and TRBJ2-7; 10 bases fit TRBD2. With 3 bases clipped from V and 4 bases from J, the junction kept 9 bases outside the gene matches. Germline V CDR1 and CDR2: SGHTA, FQGNSA. This CDR3 has 16 amino acids. CDR3 protein: CASSFVPAGGDYEQYF. The CDR3 coding sequence is TGTGCCAGCAGCTTCGTCCCAGCGGGAGGGGATTACGAGCAGTACTTC.

The chain has TRBV5-4 and TRBJ2-1; 8 nucleotides align to TRBD2. The germline V gene encodes CDR1 SGHNT and CDR2 YYREEE (reference sequence). The length of the CDR3 is 17 residues. Trimming at V came to 4 bases and at J to 6 bases, leaving 15 bases not matched to a gene. CDR3 in amino acids: CASSTTTGTSPGNEQFF. The DNA of the CDR3 is TGTGCCAGCAGCACAACCACCGGGACTAGTCCCGGCAATGAGCAGTTCTTC.

Comment on this clone: Germline and junction disagree at one end, which may indicate a read error. In DNA form, the CDR3 reads TGTGCTAGCAGCCGGAGTTCTGGGGCCAACGTCCTGACTTTC. Protein sequence: CASSRSSGANVLTF. This chain uses TRBV7-7 with TRBJ2-6; D is uncertain. The CDR3 consists of 14 residues. Looked up from germline, CDR1 is SSHAT and CDR2 is FNYEAQ (reference sequence).

This clone appeared once. The chain couples TRBV5-1 to TRBJ2-5; weak D call: TRBD1 (6 bases). The CDR3 runs 14 residues. V lost 0 bases to trimming and J lost 5 bases, with 11 bases between them. The germline V gene encodes CDR1 SGHRS and CDR2 YFSETQ. CDR3 protein: CASSLDRARETQYF. CDR3 DNA: TGCGCCAGCAGCTTGGACAGGGCTCGGGAGACCCAGTACTTC.

The gene calls are TRBV4-1 and TRBJ2-5; TRBD1 matches 8 bases. Germline CDR1 reads MGHRA; CDR2 reads YSYEKL. The CDR3 length is 13 residues. With 4 bases clipped from V and 5 bases from J, the junction kept 3 bases outside the gene matches. The CDR3 sequence: CASSRDRGETQYF. As DNA, the CDR3 is TGCGCCAGCAGCCGCGACAGGGGCGAGACCCAGTACTTC.

This clone was detected only once. The junction and the germline gene differ at one end; a read error may be behind it. J is TRBJ2-5 and V is TRBV7-7; 8 bases match TRBD1. Germline lookup yields CDR1 SSHAT and CDR2 FNYEAQ (reference sequence). The CDR3 extends over 15 amino acids. The CDR3: CASSLLGTGGETQYF. Here the CDR3 DNA reads TGTGCTAGCAGCTTATTGGGGACAGGCGGGGAGACCCAGTACTTC.